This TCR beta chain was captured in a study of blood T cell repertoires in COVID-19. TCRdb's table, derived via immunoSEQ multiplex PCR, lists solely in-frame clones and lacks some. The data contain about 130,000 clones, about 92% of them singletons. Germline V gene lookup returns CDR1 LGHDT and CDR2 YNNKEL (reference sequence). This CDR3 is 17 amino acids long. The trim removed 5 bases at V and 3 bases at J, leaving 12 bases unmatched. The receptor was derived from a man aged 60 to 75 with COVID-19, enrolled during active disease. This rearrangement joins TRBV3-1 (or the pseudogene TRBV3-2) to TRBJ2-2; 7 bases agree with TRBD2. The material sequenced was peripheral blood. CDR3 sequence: CASSYYGGSGDTGELFF. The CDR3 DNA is TGTGCCAGCAGCTATTATGGGGGGAGCGGGGACACCGGGGAGCTGTTTTTT.